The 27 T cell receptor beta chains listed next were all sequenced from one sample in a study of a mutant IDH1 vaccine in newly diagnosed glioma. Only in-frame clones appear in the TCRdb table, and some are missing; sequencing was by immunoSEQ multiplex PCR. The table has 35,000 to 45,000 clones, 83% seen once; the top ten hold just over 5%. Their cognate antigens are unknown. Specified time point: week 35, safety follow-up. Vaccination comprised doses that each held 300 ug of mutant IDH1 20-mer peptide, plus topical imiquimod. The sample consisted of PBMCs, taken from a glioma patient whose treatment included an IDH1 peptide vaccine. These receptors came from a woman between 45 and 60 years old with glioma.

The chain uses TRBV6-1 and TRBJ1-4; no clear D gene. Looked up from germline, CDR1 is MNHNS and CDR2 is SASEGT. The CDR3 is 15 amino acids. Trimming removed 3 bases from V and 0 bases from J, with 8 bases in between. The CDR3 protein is CASSEGSTTNEKLFF. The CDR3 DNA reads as TGTGCCAGCAGTGAGGGATCTACAACTAATGAAAAACTGTTTTTT.

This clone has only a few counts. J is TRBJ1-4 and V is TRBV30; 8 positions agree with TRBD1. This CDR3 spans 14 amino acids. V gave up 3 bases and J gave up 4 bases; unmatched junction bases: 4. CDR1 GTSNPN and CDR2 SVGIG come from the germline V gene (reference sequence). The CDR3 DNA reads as TGTGCCTGGAGGAAGGGACAGGTTAATGAAAAACTGTTTTTT. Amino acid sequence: CAWRKGQVNEKLFF.

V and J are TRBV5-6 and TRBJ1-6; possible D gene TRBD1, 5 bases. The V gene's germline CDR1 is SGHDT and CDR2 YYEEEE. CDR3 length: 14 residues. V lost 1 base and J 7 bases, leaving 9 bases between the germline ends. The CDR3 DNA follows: TGTGCCAGCAGCTTGCAGGGCGGGAATTCACCCCTCCACTTT. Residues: CASSLQGGNSPLHF.

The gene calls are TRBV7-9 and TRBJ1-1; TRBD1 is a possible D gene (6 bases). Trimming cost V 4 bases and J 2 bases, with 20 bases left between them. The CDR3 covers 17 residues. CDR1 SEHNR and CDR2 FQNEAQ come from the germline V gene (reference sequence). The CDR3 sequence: CASSSSASGARNTEAFF. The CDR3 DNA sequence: TGTGCCAGCAGCTCATCAGCCTCAGGGGCCCGAAACACTGAAGCTTTCTTT. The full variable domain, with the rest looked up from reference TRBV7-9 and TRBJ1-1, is DTGVSQNPRHKITKRGQNVTFRCDPISEHNRLYWYRQTLGQGPEFLTYFQNEAQLEKSRLLSDRFSAERPKGSFSTLEIQRTEQGDSAMYLCASSSSASGARNTEAFFGQGTRLTVV.

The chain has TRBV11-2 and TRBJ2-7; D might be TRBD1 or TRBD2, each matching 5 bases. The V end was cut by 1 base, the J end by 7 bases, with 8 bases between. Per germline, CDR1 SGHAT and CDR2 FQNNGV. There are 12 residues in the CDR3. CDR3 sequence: CASSLGGWEQYF. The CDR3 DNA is TGTGCCAGCAGCTTAGGGGGGTGGGAGCAGTACTTC.

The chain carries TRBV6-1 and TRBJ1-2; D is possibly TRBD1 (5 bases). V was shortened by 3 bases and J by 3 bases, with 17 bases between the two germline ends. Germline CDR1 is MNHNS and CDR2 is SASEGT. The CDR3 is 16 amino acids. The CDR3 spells CASSDVGLPKDYGYTF. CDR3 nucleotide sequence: TGTGCCAGCAGTGACGTGGGACTGCCTAAGGACTATGGCTACACCTTC.

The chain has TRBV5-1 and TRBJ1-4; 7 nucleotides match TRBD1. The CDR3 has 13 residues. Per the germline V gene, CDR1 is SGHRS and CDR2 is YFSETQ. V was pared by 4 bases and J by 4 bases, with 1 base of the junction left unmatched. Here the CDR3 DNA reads TGCGCCAGCAGCCGGGACAGTAATGAAAAACTGTTTTTT. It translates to CASSRDSNEKLFF.

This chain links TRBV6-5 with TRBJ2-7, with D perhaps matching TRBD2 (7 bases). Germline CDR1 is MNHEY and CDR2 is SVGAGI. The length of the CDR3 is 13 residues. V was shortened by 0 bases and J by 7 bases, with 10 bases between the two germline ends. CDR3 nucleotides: TGTGCCAGCAGTTACTCGGGGGGGCTAGAGCAGTACTTC. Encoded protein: CASSYSGGLEQYF.

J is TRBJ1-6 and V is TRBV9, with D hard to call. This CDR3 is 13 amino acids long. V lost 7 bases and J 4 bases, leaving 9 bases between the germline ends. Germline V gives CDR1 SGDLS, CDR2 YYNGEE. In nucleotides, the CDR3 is TGTGCCAGCCGAAGGGAGTATAATTCACCCCTCCACTTT. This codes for CASRREYNSPLHF.

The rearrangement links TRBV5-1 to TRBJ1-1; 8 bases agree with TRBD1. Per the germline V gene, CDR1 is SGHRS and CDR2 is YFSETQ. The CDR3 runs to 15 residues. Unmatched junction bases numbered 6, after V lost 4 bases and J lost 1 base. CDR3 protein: CASSIDGQGNTEAFF. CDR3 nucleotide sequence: TGCGCCAGCAGCATTGACGGACAGGGGAACACTGAAGCTTTCTTT.

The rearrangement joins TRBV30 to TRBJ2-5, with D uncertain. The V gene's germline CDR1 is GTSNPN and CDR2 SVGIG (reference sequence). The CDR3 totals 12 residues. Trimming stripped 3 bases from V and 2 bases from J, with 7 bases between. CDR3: CAWSGDQETQYF. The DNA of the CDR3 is TGTGCCTGGAGCGGCGATCAAGAGACCCAGTACTTC.

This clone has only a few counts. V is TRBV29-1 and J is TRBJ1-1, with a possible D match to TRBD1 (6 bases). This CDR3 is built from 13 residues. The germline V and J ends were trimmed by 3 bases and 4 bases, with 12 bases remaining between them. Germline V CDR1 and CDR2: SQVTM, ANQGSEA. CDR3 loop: CSVEGGEGTEAFF. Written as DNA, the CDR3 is TGCAGCGTTGAGGGGGGCGAGGGCACTGAAGCTTTCTTT.

The CDR3 DNA sequence: TGTGCCAGCAGGACCGGGGGCGGACACAGCTATAATTCACCCCTCCACTTT. It codes for CASRTGGGHSYNSPLHF. The V call is TRBV5-4, the J call TRBJ1-6, with a possible D match to TRBD1 (6 bases). V was pared by 5 bases and J by 3 bases, with 18 bases between. Germline V gene lookup returns CDR1 SGHNT and CDR2 YYREEE (reference sequence). This CDR3 region has 17 residues.

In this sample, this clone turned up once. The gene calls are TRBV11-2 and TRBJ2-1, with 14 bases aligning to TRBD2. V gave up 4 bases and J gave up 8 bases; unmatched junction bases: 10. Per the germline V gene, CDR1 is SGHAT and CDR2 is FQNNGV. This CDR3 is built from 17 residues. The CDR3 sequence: CASSSLAGLAGVYEQFF. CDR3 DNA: TGTGCCAGCAGCTCACTGGCGGGACTAGCGGGGGTGTATGAGCAGTTCTTC. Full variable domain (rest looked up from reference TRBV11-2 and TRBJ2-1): EAGVAQSPRYKIIEKRQSVAFWCNPISGHATLYWYQQILGQGPKLLIQFQNNGVVDDSQLPKDRFSAERLKGVDSTLKIQPAKLEDSAVYLCASSSLAGLAGVYEQFFGPGTRLTVL.

In DNA form, the CDR3 reads TGTGCCAGCAGCTTGGACAGGGCTGGAAACACCATATATTTT. Translation gives CASSLDRAGNTIYF. The V call is TRBV5-6, the J call TRBJ1-3, with a weak D call TRBD1 (6 bases). The V end lost 0 bases, the J end lost 2 bases, and 6 bases lay between the germline ends. Germline CDR1 is SGHDT and CDR2 is YYEEEE. The length of the CDR3 is 14 residues. The whole variable domain, filled in from reference TRBV5-6 and TRBJ1-3, reads DAGVTQSPTHLIKTRGQQVTLRCSPKSGHDTVSWYQQALGQGPQFIFQYYEEEERQRGNFPDRFSGHQFPNYSSELNVNALLLGDSALYLCASSLDRAGNTIYFGEGSWLTVV.

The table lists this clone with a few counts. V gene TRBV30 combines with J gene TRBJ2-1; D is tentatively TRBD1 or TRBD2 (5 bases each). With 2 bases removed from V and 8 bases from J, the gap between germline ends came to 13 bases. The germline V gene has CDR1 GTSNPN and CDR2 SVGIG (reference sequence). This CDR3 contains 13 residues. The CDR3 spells CAWSRHRGDEQFF. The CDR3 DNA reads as TGTGCCTGGAGTCGGCACCGAGGGGATGAGCAGTTCTTC.

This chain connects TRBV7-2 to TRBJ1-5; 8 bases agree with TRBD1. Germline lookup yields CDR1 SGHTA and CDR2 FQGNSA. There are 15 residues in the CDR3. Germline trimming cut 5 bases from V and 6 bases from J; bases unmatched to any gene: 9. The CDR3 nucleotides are TGTGCCAGCAGCCCAAGGACAGGGTCACTTCAGCCCCAGCATTTT. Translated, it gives CASSPRTGSLQPQHF. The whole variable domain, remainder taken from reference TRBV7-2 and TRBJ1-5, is GAGVSQSPSNKVTEKGKDVELRCDPISGHTALYWYRQSLGQGLEFLIYFQGNSAPDKSGLPSDRFSAERTGGSVSTLTIQRTQQEDSAVYLCASSPRTGSLQPQHFGDGTRLSIL.

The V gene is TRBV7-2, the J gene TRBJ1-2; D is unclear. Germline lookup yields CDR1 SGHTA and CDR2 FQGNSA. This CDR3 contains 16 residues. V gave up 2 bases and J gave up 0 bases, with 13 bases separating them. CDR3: CASSLRRRSSNYGYTF. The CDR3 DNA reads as TGTGCCAGCAGCTTAAGGAGGCGTTCTTCTAACTATGGCTACACCTTC.

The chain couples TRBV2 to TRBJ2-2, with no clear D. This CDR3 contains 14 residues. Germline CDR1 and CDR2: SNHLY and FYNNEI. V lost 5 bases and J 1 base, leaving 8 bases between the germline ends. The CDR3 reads CASSKGMNTGELFF. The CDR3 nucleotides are TGTGCCAGCAGTAAGGGAATGAACACCGGGGAGCTGTTTTTT.

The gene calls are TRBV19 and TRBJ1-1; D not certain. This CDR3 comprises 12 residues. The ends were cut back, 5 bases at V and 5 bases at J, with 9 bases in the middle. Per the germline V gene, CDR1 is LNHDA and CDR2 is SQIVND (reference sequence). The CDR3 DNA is TGTGCCAGTAGTGGGCAGACAACTGAAGCTTTCTTT. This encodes CASSGQTTEAFF. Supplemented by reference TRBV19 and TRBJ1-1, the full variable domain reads DGGITQSPKYLFRKEGQNVTLSCEQNLNHDAMYWYRQDPGQGLRLIYYSQIVNDFQKGDIAEGYSVSREKKESFPLTVTSAQKNPTAFYLCASSGQTTEAFFGQGTRLTVV.

CDR3 loop: CASSYRDRNSPLHF. CDR3 nucleotide sequence: TGTGCCAGCAGTTACCGGGACAGAAATTCACCCCTCCACTTT. V and J are TRBV6-5 and TRBJ1-6; the match to TRBD1 covers 7 bases. Trimming removed 2 bases from V and 7 bases from J; junction bases left unmatched: 2. This CDR3 is built from 14 residues. Germline V gene data show CDR1 as MNHEY and CDR2 as SVGAGI.

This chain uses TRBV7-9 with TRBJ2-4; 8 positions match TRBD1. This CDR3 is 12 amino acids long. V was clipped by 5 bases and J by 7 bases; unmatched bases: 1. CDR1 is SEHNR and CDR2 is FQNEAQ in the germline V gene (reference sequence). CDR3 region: CASSGQGNIQYF. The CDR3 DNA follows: TGTGCCAGCAGCGGACAGGGTAACATTCAGTACTTC.

CDR3 residues: CATSREGDQPQHF. The CDR3 DNA follows: TGTGCCACCAGCAGAGAGGGGGATCAGCCCCAGCATTTT. This rearrangement joins TRBV15 to TRBJ1-5, with D maybe TRBD1 (5 bases). CDR1 and CDR2 (germline): LNHNV, YYDKDF (reference sequence). With 0 bases removed from V and 5 bases from J, the gap between germline ends came to 5 bases. The CDR3 length is 13 residues.

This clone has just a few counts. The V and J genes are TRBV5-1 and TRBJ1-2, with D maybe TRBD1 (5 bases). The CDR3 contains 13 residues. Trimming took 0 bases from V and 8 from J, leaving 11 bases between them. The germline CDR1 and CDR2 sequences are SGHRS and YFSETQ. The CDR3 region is CASSLALEGGYTF. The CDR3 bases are TGCGCCAGCAGCTTGGCCTTGGAGGGGGGCTACACCTTC.

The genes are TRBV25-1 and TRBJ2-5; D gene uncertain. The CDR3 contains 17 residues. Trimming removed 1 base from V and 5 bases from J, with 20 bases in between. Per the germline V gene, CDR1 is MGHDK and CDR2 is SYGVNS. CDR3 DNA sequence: TGTGCCAGCAGTGAATGGTTTGGTGAGGCCCGAGCGGAGACCCAGTACTTC. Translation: CASSEWFGEARAETQYF.

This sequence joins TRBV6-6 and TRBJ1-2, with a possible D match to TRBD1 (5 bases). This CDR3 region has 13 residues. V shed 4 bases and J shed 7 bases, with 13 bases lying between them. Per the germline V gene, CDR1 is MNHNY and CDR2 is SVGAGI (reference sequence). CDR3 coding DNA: TGTGCCAGCAGTTGGGACTTAGGCGGTGGCTACACCTTC. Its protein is CASSWDLGGGYTF.

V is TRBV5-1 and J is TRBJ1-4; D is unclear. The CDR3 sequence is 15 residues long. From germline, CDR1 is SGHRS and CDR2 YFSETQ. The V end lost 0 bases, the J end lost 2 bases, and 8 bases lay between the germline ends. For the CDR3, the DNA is TGCGCCAGCAGCTTGGACGGCTTGACTAATGAAAAACTGTTTTTT. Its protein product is CASSLDGLTNEKLFF. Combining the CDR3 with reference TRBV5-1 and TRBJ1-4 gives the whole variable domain KAGVTQTPRYLIKTRGQQVTLSCSPISGHRSVSWYQQTPGQGLQFLFEYFSETQRNKGNFPGRFSGRQFSNSRSEMNVSTLELGDSALYLCASSLDGLTNEKLFFGSGTQLSVL.